Below, 6 T cell receptor beta chains from the same sample are listed, as sequenced in a study of CD8 T cells in ankylosing spondylitis. TCRdb fed the 5' RACE reads into MiXCR, producing one record per CDR3 protein. Here the sample spans around 150,000 distinct CDR3 sequences, roughly 30% being singletons. The sequenced sample was synovial fluid, either unsorted or a sorted T cell fraction (not recorded which). The receptor set was obtained from a male donor with ankylosing spondylitis.

The V call is TRBV7-2, the J call TRBJ2-1, with TRBD1 as a possible D gene (5 bases). V was clipped by 1 base and J by 1 base, with 11 bases between them. CDR1 is SGHTA and CDR2 is FQGNSA in the germline V gene. The CDR3 sequence is 16 residues long. The CDR3 loop is CASSLGAGPSYNEQFF. CDR3 nucleotide sequence: TGTGCCAGCAGCTTAGGTGCAGGGCCATCCTACAATGAGCAGTTCTTC. Variable domain in full (rest from reference TRBV7-2 and TRBJ2-1): GAGVSQSPSNKVTEKGKDVELRCDPISGHTALYWYRQSLGQGLEFLIYFQGNSAPDKSGLPSDRFSAERTGGSVSTLTIQRTQQEDSAVYLCASSLGAGPSYNEQFFGPGTRLTVL.

This chain connects TRBV6-5 to TRBJ2-2; D unresolved. V was clipped by 5 bases and J by 7 bases, with 8 bases between them. Germline V CDR1 and CDR2: MNHEY, SVGAGI. The CDR3 runs to 12 residues. CDR3 region: CASSTYDGELFF. The CDR3 DNA reads TGTGCCAGCAGTACCTATGACGGGGAGCTGTTTTTT.

The chain employs TRBV20-1 and TRBJ2-7; D not resolved. V lost 5 bases, J lost 1 base, and 18 bases lay in between. The length of the CDR3 is 15 residues. Germline V gene sequence: CDR1 DFQATT, CDR2 SNEGSKA (reference sequence). This CDR3 is CSAPPLDLGSYEQYF. DNA for the CDR3: TGCAGTGCTCCTCCTTTGGATCTGGGATCCTACGAGCAGTACTTC.

V gene TRBV20-1 combines with J gene TRBJ1-5; a possible D gene is TRBD1 (6 bases). Trimming took off 1 base at V and 6 bases at J, with 16 bases between the two ends. CDR1 is DFQATT, CDR2 SNEGSKA, per germline (reference sequence). This CDR3 has 15 amino acids. CDR3 region: CSARGLSGTLQPQHF. The DNA for the CDR3 is TGCAGTGCTAGAGGGCTATCCGGGACACTTCAGCCCCAGCATTTT.

J is TRBJ2-3 and V is TRBV2, with 12 nucleotides matching TRBD1. The trim removed 3 bases at V and 2 bases at J, leaving 6 bases unmatched. Germline V gene data show CDR1 as SNHLY and CDR2 as FYNNEI. This CDR3 has 17 amino acids. CDR3 in DNA: TGTGCCAGCAGTGAGGGGACAGGGGGCTCCAACACAGATACGCAGTATTTT. As protein: CASSEGTGGSNTDTQYF. The full variable domain, its missing parts supplied by reference TRBV2 and TRBJ2-3, is EPEVTQTPSHQVTQMGQEVILRCVPISNHLYFYWYRQILGQKVEFLVSFYNNEISEKSEIFDDQFSVERPDGSNFTLKIRSTKLEDSAMYFCASSEGTGGSNTDTQYFGPGTRLTVL.

V and J are TRBV5-6 and TRBJ2-5; D tentatively reads TRBD1 or TRBD2 (5 bases each). Germline V gene sequence: CDR1 SGHDT, CDR2 YYEEEE. The CDR3 runs to 15 residues. Trimming cost V 1 base and J 1 base, with 11 bases left between them. CDR3 amino acids: CASSLSWGFQETQYF. The CDR3 DNA reads TGTGCCAGCAGCTTGAGTTGGGGGTTCCAAGAGACCCAGTACTTC.